The rows below give T cell receptor beta chains drawn from one sample of a study of blood T cell repertoires in COVID-19. Clones were read by immunoSEQ multiplex PCR, and TCRdb kept only the in-frame ones, dropping some. The sample carries hundreds of thousands of clones, 70% to 90% recorded once. The sequenced material came from PBMCs or T cells enriched from blood (not recorded which). The receptors derive from a man in his forties who had recovered from COVID-19. CDR3s include the opening cysteine and the closing phenylalanine or tryptophan. The D gene is left open where the match is weak. Only part of the rows carry a size: once, few, many, or a class if the clone is expanded.

cdr3_nt cdr3_aa v_call clone_size j_call d_call
TGTGCCAGCAGCCAAGCGGGAGGAGAAGTCCTCCACTTT CASSQAGGEVLHF TRBV3-1/TRBV3-2 few TRBJ1-6 NA
TGTGCCAGTAGTGATGTGAGGGGAGGTAGAAGGTTCTTC CASSDVRGGRRFF TRBV19 few TRBJ2-1 NA
TGTGCCAGTACCCAAGGAGCGGGGCCTTCCTACAATGAGCAGTTCTTC CASTQGAGPSYNEQFF TRBV19 NA TRBJ2-1 TRBD2
TGTGCCAGCAGCATTGGACAGTCCTACGAGCAGTACTTC CASSIGQSYEQYF TRBV9 few TRBJ2-7 NA
TGTGCCAGCAGCTCATACAGGGGAACCTACGAGCAGTACTTC CASSSYRGTYEQYF TRBV5-4 NA TRBJ2-7 TRBD1
TGCGCCAGCAGCATGGAAGGGGGCGCGGACACTGAAGCTTTCTTT CASSMEGGADTEAFF TRBV5-1 NA TRBJ1-1 TRBD1
TGTGCCTGGAGTCAGGGGCACGAATCCGGGGAGCTGTTTTTT CAWSQGHESGELFF TRBV30 NA TRBJ2-2 NA
TGTGCCAGCAGCCAACCGGGACAGGGATGGGAGCAGTACTTC CASSQPGQGWEQYF TRBV14 once TRBJ2-7 TRBD1
TGCGCCAGCAGCCAAGATCCGGGTTTCCGTAATTCACCCCTCCACTTT CASSQDPGFRNSPLHF TRBV4-1 once TRBJ1-6 NA
TGCAGTTCCTTACAGCGGTCCGGCTACACCTTC CSSLQRSGYTF TRBV20-1 NA TRBJ1-2 NA
TGTGCCAGCAGCCCACGGCTTGGGCAGTCGGTTGAGCAGTTCTTC CASSPRLGQSVEQFF TRBV11-3 NA TRBJ2-1 NA
TGTGCCAGCAGCCCATCCCACGGACAGGACACCTACGAGCAGTACTTC CASSPSHGQDTYEQYF TRBV7-9 NA TRBJ2-7 TRBD1
TGTGCCACCTCCGGGACAGGGTTTTACGAGCAGTACTTC CATSGTGFYEQYF TRBV15 NA TRBJ2-7 TRBD1
TGTGCCAGCCGAGCGGGAGCTGGAGATACGCAGTATTTT CASRAGAGDTQYF TRBV19 NA TRBJ2-3 TRBD2
TGCGCCAGCAGCCAAGATGGGGGGTCGGGAAACACCATATATTTT CASSQDGGSGNTIYF TRBV4-3 NA TRBJ1-3 NA
TGTGCCAGTAGTCGGAAGGGGGATAACTATGGCTACACCTTC CASSRKGDNYGYTF TRBV19 NA TRBJ1-2 NA
TGTGCCAGCACTCTAGCGGGCCAAGAGACCCAGTACTTC CASTLAGQETQYF TRBV6-5 NA TRBJ2-5 TRBD2
TGTGCCAGCAGCAACCCCCAGGGGGTACGGACTGAAGCTTTCTTT CASSNPQGVRTEAFF TRBV5-4 NA TRBJ1-1 TRBD1
TGTGCCAGCAGACGGACAGGGACTCAGCCCCAGCATTTT CASRRTGTQPQHF TRBV28 NA TRBJ1-5 TRBD1
TGTGCCAGCAGTAGAATGAGCGGGAGGGTTAATGAGCAGTTCTTC CASSRMSGRVNEQFF TRBV27 once TRBJ2-1 TRBD2
TGTGCCAGCAGCCAAGACTATGGAGCGGGAGAAACAAATGAGCAGTTCTTC CASSQDYGAGETNEQFF TRBV3-1/TRBV3-2 NA TRBJ2-1 TRBD2
TGCAGCGTGGGCCCGGGAGAGACCCAGTACTTC CSVGPGETQYF TRBV29-1 NA TRBJ2-5 NA
TGTGCCAGCAGTTCATCCATATTGGGACAGGGGCGTCCAGATACGCAGTATTTT CASSSSILGQGRPDTQYF TRBV28 NA TRBJ2-3 TRBD1
TGTGCCAGCACCCATGACAGGGGGAACACTGAAGCTTTCTTT CASTHDRGNTEAFF TRBV27 NA TRBJ1-1 TRBD1
TGCGCCAGCAGCTACAACAGAGGGCAGCCCCAGCATTTT CASSYNRGQPQHF TRBV5-1 NA TRBJ1-5 NA
TGTGCCAGCAGTGAAGCCTTCGGACTAGCGGGAGTTATTAGCGAGACCCAGTACTTC CASSEAFGLAGVISETQYF TRBV6-1 NA TRBJ2-5 TRBD2
TGTGCCAGCAGGCCAGATCGCTACAATGAGCAGTTCTTC CASRPDRYNEQFF TRBV2 NA TRBJ2-1 NA
TGTGCCAGCAGTTACTCGCGGGGGTCGGGTGAAAAACTGTTTTTT CASSYSRGSGEKLFF TRBV6-5 NA TRBJ1-4 NA
TGTGCCAGCAGCAGGAGAGGCCCGTACGAGCAGTACTTC CASSRRGPYEQYF TRBV21-1 NA TRBJ2-7 NA
TGTGCCACGACCGGGACTAGCGGGGGCACAGATACGCAGTATTTT CATTGTSGGTDTQYF TRBV10-3 NA TRBJ2-3 TRBD2
TGTGCCACCAGTGATTCGAGGCTTCGGGACTATGGCTACACCTTC CATSDSRLRDYGYTF TRBV24-1 once TRBJ1-2 NA
TGTGCCAGCAGCGTAGGACGGGGGGCCAGCACAGATACGCAGTATTTT CASSVGRGASTDTQYF TRBV9 NA TRBJ2-3 NA
TGTGCCGGGTCGTGGGGGGAGAGGGGAGAGACCCAGTACTTC CAGSWGERGETQYF TRBV30 NA TRBJ2-5 NA
TGCGCCAGCAGCCAAGAAGTCGGGTTAGGTCAGGAAAAACTGTTTTTT CASSQEVGLGQEKLFF TRBV4-1 once TRBJ1-4 NA
TGTGCCAGCTCACTATCGACAGGGTCTAGCGAGCAGTACTTC CASSLSTGSSEQYF TRBV18 NA TRBJ2-7 TRBD1
TGCGCCAGCAGCTTGGGAACAGGGGCGAGTACTGAAGCTTTCTTT CASSLGTGASTEAFF TRBV5-1 NA TRBJ1-1 TRBD1
TGTGCCAGCAGCTTAGGGACAGCCTATGGCTACACCTTC CASSLGTAYGYTF TRBV7-3 NA TRBJ1-2 TRBD1